This note documents a single TCR beta chain sequence. Its target is unknown. Using a J-beta primer mix together with a sample-barcoded 5' primer, a second PCR was run for roughly 6 to 12 cycles. The authors tagged each cDNA molecule using a template-switch adaptor with 12 random nucleotides. Researchers report that each sample yielded at least 2.5 million CDR3-containing paired-end reads. A single record per CDR3 protein comes from TCRdb applying MiXCR to the 5' RACE reads. This sample has about 1.1 million distinct CDR3 sequences, with about two fifths found just once. The CDR3 has 17 residues. Per germline, CDR1 SGHRS and CDR2 YFSETQ. Trimming took off 4 bases at V and 2 bases at J, with 19 bases between the two ends. This specimen belongs to a study of blood T cells in healthy people across ages. Study-wide results and limits: When one million T cells were used, diversity estimates were thought to be underestimates.

The sample comprised blood. This receptor was identified in a man aged 18 to 35 in good health. This chain joins TRBV5-1 and TRBJ2-1; possible D gene TRBD2, 6 bases. The CDR3: CASSHSGGARPYNEQFF. The CDR3, as DNA: TGCGCCAGCAGCCACTCCGGCGGGGCTAGACCCTACAATGAGCAGTTCTTC.